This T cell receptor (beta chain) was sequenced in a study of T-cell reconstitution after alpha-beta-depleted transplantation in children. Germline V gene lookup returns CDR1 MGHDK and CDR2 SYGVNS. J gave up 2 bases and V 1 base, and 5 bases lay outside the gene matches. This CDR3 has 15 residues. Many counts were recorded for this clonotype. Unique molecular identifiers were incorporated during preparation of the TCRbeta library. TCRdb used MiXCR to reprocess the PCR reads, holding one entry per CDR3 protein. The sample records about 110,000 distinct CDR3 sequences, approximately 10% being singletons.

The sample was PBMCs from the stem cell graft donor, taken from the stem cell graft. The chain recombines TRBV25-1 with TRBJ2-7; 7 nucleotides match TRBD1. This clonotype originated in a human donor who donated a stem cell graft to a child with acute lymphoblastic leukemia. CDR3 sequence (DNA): TGTGCCAGCAGTGAATTTCGGACAGGAACCTACGAGCAGTACTTC. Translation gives CASSEFRTGTYEQYF.